The rows below give T cell receptor beta chains drawn from one sample of a study of CD8+ T cells in alopecia areata. Clones were read by immunoSEQ multiplex PCR, and TCRdb kept only the in-frame ones, dropping some. The profile covers more than 100,000 clones, with roughly 54% appearing a single time and 4.5% taken by the ten largest. This specimen was CD4+ T cells sorted from blood, taken at week 0. These receptors originate from a human donor with alopecia areata. The CDR3 runs from the conserved cysteine through the conserved F or W. A D gene is named only where the DNA matches it firmly. Clone size is given for some rows only: seen once, a few or many times, or a class if the clone is expanded.

clone size,D gene,V gene,J gene,CDR3 DNA,CDR3 protein
-,TRBD1,TRBV7-9,TRBJ1-2,TGTGCCAGCCGGACAGGGGACTTAGGCTACACCTTC,CASRTGDLGYTF
-,-,TRBV7-2,TRBJ1-5,TGTGCCAGCAGCTTAGCTGGGAATAGCAATCAGCCCCAGCATTTT,CASSLAGNSNQPQHF
-,TRBD1,TRBV27,TRBJ2-7,TGTGCCAGCAGTATCCCCGGGACAGGGTCCCACGAGCAGTACTTC,CASSIPGTGSHEQYF
-,-,TRBV7-9,TRBJ1-1,TGTGCCAGCAGCTCACAGGGTCGAGGTGAAGCTTTCTTT,CASSSQGRGEAFF
-,-,TRBV30,TRBJ1-5,TGTGCCTGGAGTGTGGGCAGGGGCCAGAATCAGCCCCAGCATTTT,CAWSVGRGQNQPQHF
-,TRBD2,TRBV2,TRBJ2-1,TGTGCCAGCAGGAGGGCTAGCGGGGGGCCTTCCAATGAGCAGTTCTTC,CASRRASGGPSNEQFF
-,TRBD1,TRBV4-1,TRBJ1-4,TGCGCCAGCAGCCTACTACAGGGGAGTGGTGATGAAAAACTGTTTTTT,CASSLLQGSGDEKLFF
once,-,TRBV5-1,TRBJ1-1,TGCGCCAGCAGTAGGACGGGCGACACTGAAGCTTTCTTT,CASSRTGDTEAFF
-,TRBD1,TRBV6-1,TRBJ2-7,TGTGCCAGCAGTCCACGGGGACAGGCAGGAATGAGGCAGTACTTC,CASSPRGQAGMRQYF
-,-,TRBV5-1,TRBJ2-7,TGCGCCAGCACCCGCGACGGAACCTACGAGCAGTACTTC,CASTRDGTYEQYF
-,-,TRBV4-3,TRBJ2-2,TGCGCCAGCAGCCAAGGGGTAGGGGGAAACACCGGGGAGCTGTTTTTT,CASSQGVGGNTGELFF
-,-,TRBV29-1,TRBJ2-6,TGCAGCGTTACAGACTCTGGGGCCAACGTCCTGACTTTC,CSVTDSGANVLTF
-,-,TRBV23-1,TRBJ2-5,TGCGCCAGCAGTCAGGGCTTTCCGGGCCGAAAAGAGACCCAGTACTTC,CASSQGFPGRKETQYF
-,-,TRBV10-3,TRBJ2-5,TGTGCCATCAGTGACCTGGCAACCCAGCAAGGGAGAGAGGAGACCCAGTACTTC,CAISDLATQQGREETQYF
once,TRBD1,TRBV2,TRBJ1-5,TGTGCCAGCAGCCAAAGGGGGGGACAGGTCAATCAGCCCCAGCATTTT,CASSQRGGQVNQPQHF
-,TRBD1,TRBV9,TRBJ2-7,TGTGCCAGCAGCGTCGGGACAGGGGGCTCCTACGAGCAGTACTTC,CASSVGTGGSYEQYF
-,-,TRBV5-1,TRBJ1-5,TGCGCCAGCAGCTTGGCGGGTTTTAGCAATCAGCCCCAGCATTTT,CASSLAGFSNQPQHF
-,TRBD1,TRBV25-1,TRBJ1-3,TGTGCCAGCAGTAAGGAGTCCGGGACAGCTGGCACCATATATTTT,CASSKESGTAGTIYF
-,TRBD2,TRBV7-2,TRBJ2-3,TGTGCCAGCAGCCGGACTAGCGGGAATCCAGATACGCAGTATTTT,CASSRTSGNPDTQYF
-,-,TRBV10-3,TRBJ1-5,TGTGCCATCAGTAGGGGGTTAGATCAGCCCCAGCATTTT,CAISRGLDQPQHF
few,TRBD2,TRBV7-2,TRBJ2-5,TGTGCCAGCACCCCGGGACTAGCGATGGAGACCCAGTACTTC,CASTPGLAMETQYF
-,-,TRBV28,TRBJ2-7,TGTGCCAGCAGTCAGCCGACAGGACCGAAAGGAGAGCAGTACTTC,CASSQPTGPKGEQYF
-,-,TRBV27,TRBJ2-2,TGTGCCAGCAGTTTATTGAGGACTGCTACCGGGGAGCTGTTTTTT,CASSLLRTATGELFF